This T cell receptor (beta chain) came from a study of cytomegalovirus exposure and HLA in healthy donors. Regarding the study as a whole: Some V segments could not be told apart, so they were left out, TRBV6-2 and TRBV6-3 among them. Presence/absence results assume similar sequencing depth per donor, which may not hold.

CDR3 length: 15 residues. CDR1 is MNHNY, CDR2 SVGAGI, per germline (reference sequence). V shed 0 bases and J 1 base; nucleotides not matched to a gene: 3. Amplification used 60 Vbeta primers and 13 Jbeta primers. Sequencing used immunoSEQ multiplex PCR; TCRdb keeps in-frame clones, though not all of them. This sample has about 160,000 clones, with 75% to 90% found just once. About this clone: As yet, its antigen is unknown.

This clonotype was sampled from a man aged 50-60 years in good health and CMV-seropositive. This chain connects TRBV6-6 to TRBJ2-7; 7 bases map to TRBD1. The sequenced sample was PBMCs. The CDR3 DNA sequence: TGTGCCAGCAGTTACTCCCGACAGGGTTCCTACGAGCAGTACTTC. Protein: CASSYSRQGSYEQYF.